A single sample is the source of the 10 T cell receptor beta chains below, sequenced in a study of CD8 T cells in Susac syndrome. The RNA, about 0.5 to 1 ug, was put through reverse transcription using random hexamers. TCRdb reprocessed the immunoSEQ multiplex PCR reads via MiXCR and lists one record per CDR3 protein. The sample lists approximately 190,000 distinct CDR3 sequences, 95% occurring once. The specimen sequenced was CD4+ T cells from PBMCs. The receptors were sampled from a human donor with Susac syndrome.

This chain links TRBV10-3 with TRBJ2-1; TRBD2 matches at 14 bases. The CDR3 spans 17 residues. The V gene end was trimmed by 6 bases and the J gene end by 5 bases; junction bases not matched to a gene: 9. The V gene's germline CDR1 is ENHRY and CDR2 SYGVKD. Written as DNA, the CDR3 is TGTGCCATCAGGACGACTAGCGGGGGGGCAAGGGACAATGAGCAGTTCTTC. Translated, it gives CAIRTTSGGARDNEQFF.

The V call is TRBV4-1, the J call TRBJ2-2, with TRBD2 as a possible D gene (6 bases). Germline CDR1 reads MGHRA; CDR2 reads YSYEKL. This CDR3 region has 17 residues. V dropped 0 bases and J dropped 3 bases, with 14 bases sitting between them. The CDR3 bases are TGCGCCAGCAGCCAAGAGGGGCGGGGCGTCGACACCGGGGAGCTGTTTTTT. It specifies CASSQEGRGVDTGELFF.

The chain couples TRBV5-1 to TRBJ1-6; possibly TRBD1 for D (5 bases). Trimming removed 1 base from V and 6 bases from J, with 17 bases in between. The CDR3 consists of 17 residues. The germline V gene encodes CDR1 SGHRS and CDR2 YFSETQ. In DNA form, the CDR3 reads TGCGCCAGCAGCTTGTATCTCTCCGGGGCTCCTAATTCACCCCTCCACTTT. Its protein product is CASSLYLSGAPNSPLHF.

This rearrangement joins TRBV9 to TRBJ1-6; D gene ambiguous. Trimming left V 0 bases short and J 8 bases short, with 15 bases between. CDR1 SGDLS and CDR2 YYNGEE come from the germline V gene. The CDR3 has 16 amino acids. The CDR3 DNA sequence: TGTGCCAGCAGCGTAGGAACCAGCGCGTCCCATTCACCCCTCCACTTT. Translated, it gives CASSVGTSASHSPLHF.

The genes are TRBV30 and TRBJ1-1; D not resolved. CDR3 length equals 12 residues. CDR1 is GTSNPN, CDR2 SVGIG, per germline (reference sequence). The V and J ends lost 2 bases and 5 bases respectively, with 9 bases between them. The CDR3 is CAWSISKTEAFF. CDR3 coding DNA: TGTGCCTGGAGTATCTCTAAGACTGAAGCTTTCTTT.

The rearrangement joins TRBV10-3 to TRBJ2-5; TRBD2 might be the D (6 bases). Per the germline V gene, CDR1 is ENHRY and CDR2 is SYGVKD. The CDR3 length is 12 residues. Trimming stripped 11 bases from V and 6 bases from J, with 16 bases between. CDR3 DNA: TGTGCCCGCGAGGGGAGGAGAAAGACCCAGTACTTC. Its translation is CAREGRRKTQYF.

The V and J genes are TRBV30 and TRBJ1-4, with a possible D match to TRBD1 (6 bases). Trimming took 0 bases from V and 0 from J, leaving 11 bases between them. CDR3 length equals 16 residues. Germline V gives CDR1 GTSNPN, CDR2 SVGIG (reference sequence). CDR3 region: CAWSVFRGSTNEKLFF. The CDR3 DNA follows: TGTGCCTGGAGTGTCTTCAGGGGTTCAACTAATGAAAAACTGTTTTTT.

The CDR3, as DNA: TGTGCCAGCAGGAAAACGTCAGGGGTCGGGGAGACCCAGTACTTC. Translated: CASRKTSGVGETQYF. This chain uses TRBV25-1 with TRBJ2-5; tentatively, D is TRBD1 (6 bases). Per germline, CDR1 MGHDK and CDR2 SYGVNS. This CDR3 spans 15 amino acids. V was cut by 6 bases and J by 5 bases, with 19 bases left in between.

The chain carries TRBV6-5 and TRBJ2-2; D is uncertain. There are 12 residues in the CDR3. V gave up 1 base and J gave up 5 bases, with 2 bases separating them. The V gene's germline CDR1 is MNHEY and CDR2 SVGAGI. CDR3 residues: CASSYYTGELFF. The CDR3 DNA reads TGTGCCAGCAGTTACTATACCGGGGAGCTGTTTTTT.

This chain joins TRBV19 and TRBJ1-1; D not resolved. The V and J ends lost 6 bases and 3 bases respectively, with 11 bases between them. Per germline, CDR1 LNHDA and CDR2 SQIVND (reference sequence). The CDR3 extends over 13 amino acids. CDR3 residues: CASRFDRDTEAFF. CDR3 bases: TGTGCCAGTAGATTCGACCGAGACACTGAAGCTTTCTTT. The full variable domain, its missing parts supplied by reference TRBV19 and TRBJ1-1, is DGGITQSPKYLFRKEGQNVTLSCEQNLNHDAMYWYRQDPGQGLRLIYYSQIVNDFQKGDIAEGYSVSREKKESFPLTVTSAQKNPTAFYLCASRFDRDTEAFFGQGTRLTVV.